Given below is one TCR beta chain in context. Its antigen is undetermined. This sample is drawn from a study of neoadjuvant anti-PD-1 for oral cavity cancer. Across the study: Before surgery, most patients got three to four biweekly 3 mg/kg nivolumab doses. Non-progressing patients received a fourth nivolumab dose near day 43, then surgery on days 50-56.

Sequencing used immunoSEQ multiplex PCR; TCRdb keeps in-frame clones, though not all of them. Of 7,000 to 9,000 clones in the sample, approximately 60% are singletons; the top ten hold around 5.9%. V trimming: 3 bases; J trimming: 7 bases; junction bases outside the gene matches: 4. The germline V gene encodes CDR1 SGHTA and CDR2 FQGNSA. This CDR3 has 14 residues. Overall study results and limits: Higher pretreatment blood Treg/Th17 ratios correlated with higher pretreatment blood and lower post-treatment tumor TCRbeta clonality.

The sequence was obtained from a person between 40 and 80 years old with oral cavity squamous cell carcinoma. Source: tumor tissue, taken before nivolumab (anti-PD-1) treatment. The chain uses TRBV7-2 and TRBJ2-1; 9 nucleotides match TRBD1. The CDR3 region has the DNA TGTGCCAGCAGCTTTCGGACAGGGGCGAATGAGCAGTTCTTC. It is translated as CASSFRTGANEQFF. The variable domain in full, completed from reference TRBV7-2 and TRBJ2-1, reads GAGVSQSPSNKVTEKGKDVELRCDPISGHTALYWYRQSLGQGLEFLIYFQGNSAPDKSGLPSDRFSAERTGGSVSTLTIQRTQQEDSAVYLCASSFRTGANEQFFGPGTRLTVL.